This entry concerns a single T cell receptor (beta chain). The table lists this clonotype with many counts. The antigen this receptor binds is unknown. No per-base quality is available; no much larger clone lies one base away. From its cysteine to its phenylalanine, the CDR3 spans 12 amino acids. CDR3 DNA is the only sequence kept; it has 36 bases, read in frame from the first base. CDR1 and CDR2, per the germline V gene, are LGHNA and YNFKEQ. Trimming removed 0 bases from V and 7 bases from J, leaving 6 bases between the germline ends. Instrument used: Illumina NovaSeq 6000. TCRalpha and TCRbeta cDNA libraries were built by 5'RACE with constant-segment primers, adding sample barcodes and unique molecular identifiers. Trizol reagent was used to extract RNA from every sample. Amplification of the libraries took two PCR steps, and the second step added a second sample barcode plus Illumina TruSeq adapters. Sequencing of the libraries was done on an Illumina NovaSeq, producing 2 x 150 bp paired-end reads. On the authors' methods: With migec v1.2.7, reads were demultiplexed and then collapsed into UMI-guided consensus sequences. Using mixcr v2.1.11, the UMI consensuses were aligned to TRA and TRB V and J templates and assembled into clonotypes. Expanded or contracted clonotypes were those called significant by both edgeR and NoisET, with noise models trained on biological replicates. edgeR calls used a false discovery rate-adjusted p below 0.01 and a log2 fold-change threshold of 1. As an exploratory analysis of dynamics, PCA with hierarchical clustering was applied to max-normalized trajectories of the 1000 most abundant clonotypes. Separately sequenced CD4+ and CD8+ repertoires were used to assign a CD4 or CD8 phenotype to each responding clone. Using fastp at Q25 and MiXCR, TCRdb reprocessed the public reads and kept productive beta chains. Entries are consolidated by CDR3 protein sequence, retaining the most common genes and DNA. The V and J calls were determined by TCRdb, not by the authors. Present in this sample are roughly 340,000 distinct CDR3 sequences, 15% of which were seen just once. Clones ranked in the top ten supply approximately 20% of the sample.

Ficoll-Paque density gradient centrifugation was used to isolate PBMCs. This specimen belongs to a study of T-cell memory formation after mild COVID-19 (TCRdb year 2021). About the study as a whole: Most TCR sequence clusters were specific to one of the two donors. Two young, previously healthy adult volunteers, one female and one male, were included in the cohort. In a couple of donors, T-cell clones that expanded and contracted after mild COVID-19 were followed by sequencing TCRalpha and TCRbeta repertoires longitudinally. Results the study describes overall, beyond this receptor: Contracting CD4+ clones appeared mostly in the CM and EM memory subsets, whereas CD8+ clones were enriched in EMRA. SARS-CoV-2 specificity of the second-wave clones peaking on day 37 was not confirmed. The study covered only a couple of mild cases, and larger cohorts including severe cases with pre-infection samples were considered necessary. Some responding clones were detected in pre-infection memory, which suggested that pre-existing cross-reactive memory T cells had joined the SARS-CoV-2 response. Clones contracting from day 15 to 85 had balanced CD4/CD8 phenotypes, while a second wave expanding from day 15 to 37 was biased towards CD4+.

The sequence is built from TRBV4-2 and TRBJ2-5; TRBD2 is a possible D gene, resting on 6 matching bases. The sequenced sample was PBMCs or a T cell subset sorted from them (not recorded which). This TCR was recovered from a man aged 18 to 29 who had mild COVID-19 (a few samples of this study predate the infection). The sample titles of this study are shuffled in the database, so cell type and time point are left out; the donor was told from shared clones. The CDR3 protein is CASSQEGGTQYF. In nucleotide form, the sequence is TGTGCCAGCAGCCAAGAGGGGGGGACCCAGTACTTC.